The TCR beta chain described here comes from a study of CD8 T cells in ankylosing spondylitis. This clonotype was detected only a few times. Germline-derived CDR1 and CDR2 are MRHNA and SNTAGT. Between the trimmed V and J ends, which lost 4 bases and 0 bases, there was a span of 16 bases. The CDR3 runs to 17 residues. TCRdb used MiXCR to reprocess the 5' RACE reads, holding one entry per CDR3 protein. The sample yields some 200,000 distinct CDR3 sequences, 9.5% to 15% seen once. This TCR derives from a male donor with ankylosing spondylitis or in good health (not recorded which). This rearrangement joins TRBV6-4 to TRBJ2-1; D not resolved. The material sequenced was blood, either unsorted or a sorted T cell fraction (not recorded which). The CDR3 DNA sequence: TGTGCCAGCAGTGTTAACGACCATCCGAGCTCCTACAATGAGCAGTTCTTC. It translates to CASSVNDHPSSYNEQFF.